These 22 T cell receptor beta chains originate from one sample sequenced in a study of blood T cells in healthy people across ages. Then a second PCR, running roughly 6 to 12 cycles, was carried out with a sample-barcoded 5' primer and a J-beta primer mix. TCRdb called the 5' RACE reads again in MiXCR, with one record for every CDR3 protein. The repertoire consists of approximately 1,000,000 distinct CDR3 sequences, with approximately 38% occurring once and the leading ten covering around 13%. Material for sequencing was blood. The receptors shown here come from a man aged 18 to 29 in good health.

This clonotype was observed many times. The chain carries TRBV20-1 and TRBJ2-3; D might be TRBD2 (6 bases). This CDR3 has 14 amino acids. CDR1 and CDR2 (germline): DFQATT, SNEGSKA (reference sequence). Trimming pared 6 bases from V and 1 base from J, leaving 14 bases between. CDR3 region: CSATGTDRTDTQYF. The CDR3 region has the DNA TGCAGTGCAACTGGGACTGACCGCACAGATACGCAGTATTTT.

This chain uses TRBV28 with TRBJ1-5; tentative D call: TRBD1 (5 bases). Germline V gives CDR1 MDHEN, CDR2 SYDVKM. The CDR3 is made up of 14 amino acids. Trimming pared 6 bases from V and 12 bases from J, leaving 21 bases between. The CDR3 here is CASSLGSTGQNQHF. The CDR3 DNA reads as TGTGCCAGCAGCCTAGGCTCAACCGGACAAAACCAGCATTTT.

J is TRBJ2-7 and V is TRBV7-2; D uncertain. Germline CDR1 is SGHTA and CDR2 is FQGNSA. V was trimmed by 1 base and J by 2 bases, leaving 6 bases between them. The length of the CDR3 is 13 residues. The CDR3 protein is CASSLVDPYEQYF. DNA for the CDR3: TGTGCCAGCAGCTTAGTGGACCCCTACGAGCAGTACTTC.

The V call is TRBV20-1, the J call TRBJ2-7; possible D gene TRBD1, 5 bases. Germline V gene sequence: CDR1 DFQATT, CDR2 SNEGSKA (reference sequence). The germline V and J ends were trimmed by 2 bases and 1 base, with 9 bases remaining between them. The CDR3 length is 13 residues. The CDR3 sequence is CSARRGLSYEQYF. The CDR3 DNA sequence: TGCAGTGCTAGAAGGGGATTATCCTACGAGCAGTACTTC.

This clonotype was detected only a few times. V is TRBV20-1 and J is TRBJ1-1; D not certain. The V end was cut by 3 bases, the J end by 2 bases, with 10 bases between. This CDR3 region has 13 residues. CDR1 DFQATT and CDR2 SNEGSKA come from the germline V gene (reference sequence). The CDR3 nucleotides are TGCAGTGCTAGTCAGGACGGAAACACTGAAGCTTTCTTT. It yields the protein CSASQDGNTEAFF.

This clonotype showed up just a few times. The CDR3 region has the DNA TGTGCCAGCAGCTTAGGGGGTTGGGACAGGGACTACAATGAGCAGTTCTTC. This encodes CASSLGGWDRDYNEQFF. The chain couples TRBV7-2 to TRBJ2-1; TRBD1 agrees at 9 bases. Germline trimming cut 1 base from V and 3 bases from J; bases unmatched to any gene: 7. Germline V lookup: CDR1 SGHTA, CDR2 FQGNSA. The CDR3 is 17 amino acids.

With regard to this clonotype: A read error may be the cause here, since a much bigger clone is one base away. The rearrangement uses TRBV12-3 or TRBV12-4 and TRBJ2-3, with D maybe TRBD1 (6 bases). Deletions cut 8 bases from V and 6 bases from J, with 18 bases between. The CDR3 length is 14 residues. The CDR3: CASSQGTARDTQYF. CDR3 coding DNA: TGTGCCAGCTCGCAGGGGACCGCGAGGGATACGCAGTATTTT.

The rearrangement joins TRBV29-1 to TRBJ2-7, with 9 bases lining up with TRBD2. Germline values: CDR1 SQVTM, CDR2 ANQGSEA. J was trimmed by 7 bases and V by 6 bases; bases with no gene match: 7. The CDR3 contains 12 residues. The CDR3 reads CSVAGTSLEQYF. The CDR3, as DNA: TGCAGCGTCGCTGGGACTAGCTTGGAGCAGTACTTC.

A word on this clonotype: It may be a read error: a sequence one base away is much more abundant. The rearrangement joins TRBV12-3 or TRBV12-4 to TRBJ2-4; 7 nucleotides match TRBD2. The J call is uncertain, as TRBJ2-7 better fits the DNA end. CDR3 length: 15 residues. The CDR3 here is CAGSFSSGATYEQYF. The CDR3, as DNA: TGTGCCGGCAGTTTCTCCAGCGGGGCCACCTACGAGCAGTACTTC.

This clonotype was detected a few times. CDR3 protein: CASSLATGYEQYF. In nucleotides, the CDR3 is TGTGCCAGCAGCTTAGCCACCGGCTACGAGCAGTACTTC. J is TRBJ2-7 and V is TRBV7-8, with D hard to call. Germline CDR1 reads SGHVS; CDR2 reads FQNEAQ. Trimming cost V 0 bases and J 3 bases, with 6 bases left between them. The CDR3 has 13 amino acids.

The V and J genes are TRBV12-3 or TRBV12-4 and TRBJ1-1; D possibly corresponds to TRBD1 (6 bases). V lost 6 bases and J lost 12, with 20 bases in between. This CDR3 is built from 13 residues. The DNA of the CDR3 is TGTGCCAGCAGCACACGACAGGCGCCGGGGACTTTCTTT. Its translation is CASSTRQAPGTFF.

This rearrangement joins TRBV4-1 to TRBJ1-2, with D hard to call. V was trimmed by 0 bases and J by 6 bases, leaving 17 bases between them. The CDR3 contains 16 residues. The germline CDR1 and CDR2 sequences are MGHRA and YSYEKL. The CDR3 DNA is TGCGCCAGCAGCCAAGATAGCGCCCCCCGAAGAGATGGCTACACCTTC. Translating gives CASSQDSAPRRDGYTF.

This clonotype was observed a few times. The chain combines TRBV12-3 or TRBV12-4 with TRBJ2-5; no definite D call. This CDR3 region has 13 residues. The V and J ends lost 6 bases and 3 bases respectively, with 11 bases between them. This chain's CDR3 is CASSRAREETQYF. Here the CDR3 DNA reads TGTGCCAGCAGCCGAGCTAGGGAAGAGACCCAGTACTTC.

This clonotype was observed a handful of times. The chain recombines TRBV4-3 with TRBJ2-1; TRBD1 matches 11 bases. Per germline, CDR1 LGHNA and CDR2 YSLEER. Unmatched junction bases numbered 4, after V lost 4 bases and J lost 8 bases. CDR3 length equals 14 residues. DNA for the CDR3: TGCGCCAGCAGCCGGGACAGGGGGACATATGAGCAGTTCTTC. As protein: CASSRDRGTYEQFF.

This clonotype was recorded only once. This chain uses TRBV3-1 with TRBJ1-1, with D perhaps TRBD1 (6 bases). Trimming took 0 bases from V and 3 from J, leaving 20 bases between them. The germline CDR1 and CDR2 sequences are LGHDT and YNNKEL (reference sequence). The CDR3 has 18 residues. The CDR3 here is CASSQDARSGRGDTEAFF. The CDR3 DNA follows: TGTGCCAGCAGCCAAGATGCGCGGTCGGGCAGGGGAGACACTGAAGCTTTCTTT.

This clonotype was counted between two and nine times. This chain joins TRBV4-1 and TRBJ2-2; TRBD2 agrees at 7 bases. Germline-derived CDR1 and CDR2 are MGHRA and YSYEKL. This CDR3 comprises 15 residues. V trimming: 5 bases; J trimming: 4 bases; junction bases outside the gene matches: 7. CDR3 bases: TGCGCCAGCAGCTTCGGACTAGTTCCCACCGGGGAGCTGTTTTTT. The encoded protein is CASSFGLVPTGELFF.

This clonotype was counted only a few times. The DNA for the CDR3 is TGTGCCAGCGCTTTGGGCTATGGCTACACCTTC. This gives the protein CASALGYGYTF. The chain links TRBV2 to TRBJ1-2, with D unclear. V was shortened by 8 bases and J by 4 bases, with 8 bases between the two germline ends. Germline V gives CDR1 SNHLY, CDR2 FYNNEI. The CDR3 runs to 11 residues.

This clonotype was observed many times. The rearrangement links TRBV5-5 to TRBJ2-3; D possibly corresponds to TRBD2 (6 bases). The CDR3 runs to 13 residues. From germline, CDR1 is SGHKS and CDR2 YYEKEE (reference sequence). The V and J ends lost 2 bases and 5 bases respectively, with 9 bases between them. CDR3: CASSFTAGDTQYF. In DNA form, the CDR3 reads TGTGCCAGCAGCTTCACAGCGGGAGATACGCAGTATTTT.

CDR3 sequence: CASSAYLASHNEQFF. The CDR3, as DNA: TGTGCCAGCAGTGCGTATCTAGCGTCCCACAATGAGCAGTTCTTC. The chain uses TRBV7-3 and TRBJ2-1, with D perhaps TRBD2 (6 bases). There are 15 residues in the CDR3. CDR1 SGHTA and CDR2 FQGTGA come from the germline V gene. Between the trimmed V and J ends, which lost 6 bases and 5 bases, there was a span of 17 bases.

The rearrangement joins TRBV12-3 or TRBV12-4 to TRBJ1-1; weak D call: TRBD1 (5 bases). Trimming removed 4 bases from V and 4 bases from J, with 13 bases in between. This CDR3 region has 14 residues. The CDR3 here is CASSSSGGSTEAFF. The CDR3 nucleotides are TGTGCCAGCAGTTCCTCGGGGGGGAGCACTGAAGCTTTCTTT.

The rearrangement uses TRBV21-1 and TRBJ2-3. TRBV21-1 is a pseudogene segment. This CDR3 is 16 amino acids long. CDR3 loop: CASSESGSTSTDTQYF. The CDR3 DNA is TGTGCCAGCAGCGAATCGGGGTCGACTAGCACAGATACGCAGTATTTT.

This clonotype came up a few times. The V gene is TRBV12-3 or TRBV12-4, the J gene TRBJ1-5; D unresolved. Trimming shortened V by 7 bases and J by 4 bases, and 11 bases separated the two germline ends. The CDR3 sequence is 13 residues long. The CDR3 DNA sequence: TGTGCCAGCACGAGGAAAGGAAATCAGCCCCAGCATTTT. It is translated as CASTRKGNQPQHF.